The 32 T cell receptor beta chains below all came from one sample that was sequenced in a study of blood T cell repertoires in COVID-19. The repertoire was sequenced with immunoSEQ multiplex PCR; TCRdb's copy has only in-frame clones and lacks some. The sample yields around 120,000 clones, approximately 87% seen once. The specimen was peripheral blood. Every receptor here comes from a woman in her sixties or seventies with acute or convalescent COVID-19.

The chain has TRBV2 and TRBJ2-5; D unresolved. CDR3 size: 14 residues. In germline, CDR1 is SNHLY, CDR2 FYNNEI. V gave up 1 base and J gave up 5 bases, with 11 bases separating them. CDR3 residues: CASSEDGPRETQYF. Written as DNA, the CDR3 is TGTGCCAGCAGTGAAGATGGCCCCAGGGAGACCCAGTACTTC.

This sequence joins TRBV7-9 and TRBJ1-4, with a weak D call TRBD1 (5 bases). The V and J ends lost 1 base and 4 bases respectively, with 10 bases between them. This CDR3 is 15 amino acids long. Germline CDR1 SEHNR, CDR2 FQNEAQ (reference sequence). The CDR3 nucleotides are TGTGCCAGCAGCTTAGGCGTGGGGCTTAATGAAAAACTGTTTTTT. Amino acid sequence: CASSLGVGLNEKLFF.

This clone was detected only once. The chain carries TRBV6-4 and TRBJ1-3; possibly TRBD1 for D (6 bases). Germline V CDR1 and CDR2: MRHNA, SNTAGT. The CDR3 extends over 15 amino acids. V dropped 6 bases and J dropped 0 bases, with 12 bases sitting between them. The CDR3 region is CASRGDNSSGNTIYF. CDR3 sequence (DNA): TGTGCCAGCAGGGGGGACAATAGCTCTGGAAACACCATATATTTT.

V gene TRBV20-1 combines with J gene TRBJ1-1; D remains ambiguous. From germline, CDR1 is DFQATT and CDR2 SNEGSKA (reference sequence). V was shortened by 3 bases and J by 3 bases, with 5 bases between the two germline ends. The CDR3 is 11 amino acids. Here the CDR3 DNA reads TGCAGTGCTAGCACTCACACTGAAGCTTTCTTT. Translated, it gives CSASTHTEAFF.

The chain has TRBV28 and TRBJ2-3; 14 nucleotides agree with TRBD2. The CDR3 runs to 16 residues. The V segment lost 5 bases and the J segment 4 bases; nucleotides outside the gene matches: 5. Germline values: CDR1 MDHEN, CDR2 SYDVKM. The CDR3 is CASSPGTSGGADTQYF. CDR3 in DNA: TGTGCCAGCAGTCCCGGGACTAGCGGGGGCGCAGATACGCAGTATTTT.

This chain joins TRBV6-2 or TRBV6-3 and TRBJ1-5; 8 nucleotides align to TRBD1. Germline CDR1 is MNHEY and CDR2 is SVGEGT. The CDR3 runs 15 residues. The V and J ends lost 6 bases and 4 bases, in that order; junction bases with no gene match: 8. The CDR3 coding sequence is TGTGCCAGCAGCCACCGGTGGACAGGGAATCAGCCCCAGCATTTT. It codes for CASSHRWTGNQPQHF.

The chain uses TRBV4-2 and TRBJ2-1; TRBD2 agrees at 9 bases. The CDR3 sequence is 16 residues long. In germline, CDR1 is LGHNA, CDR2 YNFKEQ. V trimming: 0 bases; J trimming: 5 bases; junction bases outside the gene matches: 5. The CDR3 DNA reads as TGTGCCAGCAGCCAAGAGCGGGGGGGCCAGGACAATGAGCAGTTCTTC. As protein: CASSQERGGQDNEQFF.

This chain joins TRBV7-6 and TRBJ2-5; maybe TRBD1 (5 bases). The CDR3 has 14 residues. The V gene lost 5 bases and the J gene lost 7 bases, with 17 bases spanning the gap. Per germline, CDR1 SGHVS and CDR2 FNYEAQ. The CDR3 DNA follows: TGTGCCAGCAGCGCGGACACAATTGGGCGGACCCAGTACTTC. Translation gives CASSADTIGRTQYF. The full variable domain, in which reference TRBV7-6 and TRBJ2-5 provide the parts outside the CDR3, is GAGVSQSPRYKVTKRGQDVALRCDPISGHVSLYWYRQALGQGPEFLTYFNYEAQQDKSGLPNDRFSAERPEGSISTLTIQRTEQRDSAMYRCASSADTIGRTQYFGPGTRLLVL.

The rearrangement uses TRBV3-1 (or the pseudogene TRBV3-2) and TRBJ1-2, with D possibly being TRBD1 (6 bases). Germline-derived CDR1 and CDR2 are LGHDT and YNNKEL (reference sequence). Between the trimmed V and J ends, which lost 5 bases and 8 bases, there was a span of 15 bases. The CDR3 contains 13 residues. The CDR3 region has the DNA TGTGCCAGCAGCTTGAACAGGGACCCCGGCTACACCTTC. It is translated as CASSLNRDPGYTF.

The chain carries TRBV7-9 and TRBJ1-1; 8 bases line up with TRBD1. Germline lookup yields CDR1 SEHNR and CDR2 FQNEAQ (reference sequence). This CDR3 is built from 14 residues. Trimming took 3 bases from V and 1 from J; bases not matched to a gene: 1. CDR3 protein: CASSFTGGNTEAFF. In DNA form, the CDR3 reads TGTGCCAGCAGCTTTACAGGGGGGAACACTGAAGCTTTCTTT.

The chain is built from TRBV19 and TRBJ1-6; D may be TRBD1 (6 bases). Germline values: CDR1 LNHDA, CDR2 SQIVND (reference sequence). This CDR3 contains 16 residues. The V end was cut by 4 bases, the J end by 4 bases, with 14 bases between. The CDR3 sequence: CASSTPTGTYNSPLHF. CDR3 DNA sequence: TGTGCCAGTAGTACACCCACCGGGACATATAATTCACCCCTCCACTTT.

The gene calls are TRBV30 and TRBJ1-1, with TRBD1 matching 9 bases. V lost 3 bases to trimming and J lost 1 base; unmatched junction nucleotides: 9. The CDR3 runs 16 residues. Germline values: CDR1 GTSNPN, CDR2 SVGIG (reference sequence). The CDR3 reads CAWSANPGQGNTEAFF. In DNA form, the CDR3 reads TGTGCCTGGAGCGCTAACCCGGGACAGGGGAACACTGAAGCTTTCTTT.

V and J are TRBV6-1 and TRBJ1-6; D is possibly TRBD1 (5 bases). The CDR3 is made up of 15 amino acids. Per the germline V gene, CDR1 is MNHNS and CDR2 is SASEGT. Trimming shortened V by 2 bases and J by 3 bases, and 8 bases separated the two germline ends. The CDR3 DNA is TGTGCCAGCAGTGAATCGACAGTCTATAATTCACCCCTCCACTTT. Amino acid sequence: CASSESTVYNSPLHF.

This rearrangement joins TRBV13 to TRBJ2-5, with a tentative D call TRBD2 (5 bases). CDR3 size: 15 residues. Germline-derived CDR1 and CDR2 are PRHDT and FYEKMQ (reference sequence). The V end was cut by 5 bases, the J end by 5 bases, with 18 bases between. The DNA of the CDR3 is TGTGCCAGCAGCCCGCCCGGGGTAGCAATGGAGACCCAGTACTTC. As protein: CASSPPGVAMETQYF.

The chain joins TRBV18 to TRBJ2-1; 9 bases match TRBD2. Germline V gene lookup returns CDR1 KGHSH and CDR2 LQKENI. Unmatched junction bases numbered 13, after V lost 6 bases and J lost 10 bases. This CDR3 is 15 amino acids long. CDR3 protein: CASSLLAGALDEQFF. The DNA of the CDR3 is TGTGCCAGCTCCCTATTAGCGGGGGCCTTAGACGAGCAGTTCTTC. The full variable domain, completed using reference TRBV18 and TRBJ2-1, is NAGVMQNPRHLVRRRGQEARLRCSPMKGHSHVYWYRQLPEEGLKFMVYLQKENIIDESGMPKERFSAEFPKEGPSILRIQQVVRGDSAAYFCASSLLAGALDEQFFGPGTRLTVL.

V gene TRBV27 combines with J gene TRBJ2-5, with D possibly TRBD2 on 6 matching bases. The ends were cut back, 6 bases at V and 2 bases at J, with 13 bases in the middle. This CDR3 has 14 amino acids. Germline V CDR1 and CDR2: MNHEY, SMNVEV (reference sequence). In DNA, the CDR3 is TGTGCCAGCAGCCCAGCGGACTATCAAGAGACCCAGTACTTC. Its translation is CASSPADYQETQYF.

The rearrangement links TRBV6-5 to TRBJ2-6, with D possibly being TRBD1 (6 bases). Deletions cut 11 bases from V and 0 bases from J, with 8 bases between. Germline assignment: CDR1 MNHEY and CDR2 SVGAGI. The CDR3 loop spans 13 amino acids. This chain's CDR3 is CAGTYSGANVLTF. As DNA, the CDR3 is TGTGCCGGGACATACTCTGGGGCCAACGTCCTGACTTTC.

A few counts support this clone. The junction does not match germline at one end; this may be a read error. This chain connects TRBV30 to TRBJ1-4; 7 nucleotides match TRBD1. The CDR3 has 12 residues. Germline CDR1 reads GTSNPN; CDR2 reads SVGIG (reference sequence). The CDR3 loop reads CAWRLSPDRASF. The CDR3 DNA is TGTGCCTGGAGACTCTCCCCCGACAGGGCGTCTTTT.

The chain employs TRBV27 and TRBJ1-1, with D possibly matching TRBD1 (5 bases). This CDR3 has 14 residues. The germline V gene has CDR1 MNHEY and CDR2 SMNVEV (reference sequence). Between the trimmed V and J ends, which lost 5 bases and 1 base, there was a span of 11 bases. CDR3 DNA sequence: TGTGCCAGCAGTCTCCGGACACAGAACACTGAAGCTTTCTTT. It is translated as CASSLRTQNTEAFF.

This clone came up a few times. The chain recombines TRBV20-1 with TRBJ1-6; D not certain. Germline V lookup: CDR1 DFQATT, CDR2 SNEGSKA (reference sequence). This CDR3 spans 11 amino acids. V lost 0 bases and J lost 9, with 3 bases in between. Written as DNA, the CDR3 is TGCAGTGCTAGAGACGGTTCACCCCTCCACTTT. It yields the protein CSARDGSPLHF.

V and J are TRBV7-2 and TRBJ1-6; D unresolved. The germline gives CDR1 SGHTA, CDR2 FQGNSA. CDR3 length equals 15 residues. Trimming took 1 base from V and 7 from J, leaving 11 bases between them. CDR3 in amino acids: CASSLDPYANSPLHF. The CDR3 region has the DNA TGTGCCAGCAGCTTAGACCCATACGCGAATTCACCCCTCCACTTT.

This chain joins TRBV14 and TRBJ1-2; no definite D call. This CDR3 region has 15 residues. Germline values: CDR1 SGHDN, CDR2 FVKESK. V shed 0 bases and J shed 3 bases, with 11 bases lying between them. CDR3 in amino acids: CASSQDLGADYGYTF. The CDR3, as DNA: TGTGCCAGCAGCCAAGATTTGGGTGCGGACTATGGCTACACCTTC.

The rearrangement joins TRBV7-9 to TRBJ2-7, with 11 bases identical to TRBD1. The junction had 6 bases not matched to a gene; V was cut back by 5 bases and J by 3 bases. The germline V gene has CDR1 SEHNR and CDR2 FQNEAQ (reference sequence). CDR3 length equals 15 residues. CDR3 coding DNA: TGTGCCAGCAGCATAGGGACAGGGGGGATCTACGAGCAGTACTTC. Translated: CASSIGTGGIYEQYF.

V and J are TRBV7-2 and TRBJ2-5; 8 positions match TRBD1. The CDR3 is 14 amino acids. After removal of 0 bases from V and 4 bases from J, the junction contained 1 base not matched to a gene. Looked up from germline, CDR1 is SGHTA and CDR2 is FQGNSA. The CDR3 loop reads CASSLAQGVETQYF. CDR3 coding DNA: TGTGCCAGCAGCTTAGCACAGGGGGTAGAGACCCAGTACTTC.

This clone appeared once. This chain joins TRBV29-1 and TRBJ2-7; no reliable D call. Germline V lookup: CDR1 SQVTM, CDR2 ANQGSEA. This CDR3 is built from 14 residues. Trimming took off 0 bases at V and 2 bases at J, with 11 bases between the two ends. For the CDR3, the DNA is TGCAGCGTTGAAGATCTGCAAGGAGCCTACGAGCAGTACTTC. Amino acid sequence: CSVEDLQGAYEQYF.

This chain uses TRBV29-1 with TRBJ1-1; the match to TRBD1 covers 9 bases. Germline V gene lookup returns CDR1 SQVTM and CDR2 ANQGSEA. V dropped 7 bases and J dropped 4; count of bases not matched to a gene: 7. The CDR3 runs 13 residues. The CDR3 sequence: CSAHSTGGTEAFF. The CDR3 nucleotides read TGCAGCGCACACTCGACAGGGGGCACTGAAGCTTTCTTT. The entire variable domain, with the rest obtained from reference TRBV29-1 and TRBJ1-1, is as follows: SAVISQKPSRDICQRGTSLTIQCQVDSQVTMMFWYRQQPGQSLTLIATANQGSEATYESGFVIDKFPISRPNLTFSTLTVSNMSPEDSSIYLCSAHSTGGTEAFFGQGTRLTVV.

The V and J genes are TRBV15 and TRBJ2-5; 7 bases match TRBD1. CDR1 and CDR2 (germline): LNHNV, YYDKDF (reference sequence). This CDR3 spans 14 amino acids. The junction had 3 bases not matched to a gene; V was cut back by 4 bases and J by 1 base. CDR3 bases: TGTGCCACCAGCAACAGGGGACCCCAAGAGACCCAGTACTTC. Protein product: CATSNRGPQETQYF. Drawing the rest from reference TRBV15 and TRBJ2-5, the complete variable domain is DAMVIQNPRYQVTQFGKPVTLSCSQTLNHNVMYWYQQKSSQAPKLLFHYYDKDFNNEADTPDNFQSRRPNTSFCFLDIRSPGLGDTAMYLCATSNRGPQETQYFGPGTRLLVL.

V is TRBV19 and J is TRBJ1-3, with TRBD1 as a possible D gene (6 bases). Germline loops: CDR1 LNHDA, CDR2 SQIVND (reference sequence). V was trimmed by 5 bases and J by 0 bases, leaving 14 bases between them. The CDR3 is made up of 16 amino acids. As DNA, the CDR3 is TGTGCCAGTAGTGGGGGGGCTCGGCCCTCTGGAAACACCATATATTTT. This sequence encodes CASSGGARPSGNTIYF.

The rearrangement uses TRBV7-8 and TRBJ1-2, with TRBD1 as a possible D gene (6 bases). The CDR3 has 13 residues. Germline V gives CDR1 SGHVS, CDR2 FQNEAQ. Deletions cut 4 bases from V and 4 bases from J, with 10 bases between. The CDR3 sequence is CASSSQGTYGYTF. DNA for the CDR3: TGTGCCAGCAGCTCACAGGGTACCTATGGCTACACCTTC.

This chain connects TRBV2 to TRBJ1-6, with D possibly being TRBD1 (6 bases). Trimming took off 7 bases at V and 9 bases at J, with 19 bases between the two ends. CDR1 SNHLY and CDR2 FYNNEI come from the germline V gene. There are 15 residues in the CDR3. The CDR3 DNA follows: TGTGCCAGCACTTCCGAGGGGGGGGGCTCTTCACCCCTCCACTTT. Its protein product is CASTSEGGGSSPLHF.

The chain uses TRBV19 and TRBJ1-3, with D tentatively TRBD1 (6 bases). Germline-derived CDR1 and CDR2 are LNHDA and SQIVND (reference sequence). V gave up 5 bases and J gave up 6 bases, with 11 bases separating them. CDR3 size: 13 residues. The CDR3 here is CASSAQGPNTIYF. In nucleotides, the CDR3 is TGTGCCAGTAGTGCACAGGGACCAAACACCATATATTTT. Supplemented by reference TRBV19 and TRBJ1-3, the full variable domain reads DGGITQSPKYLFRKEGQNVTLSCEQNLNHDAMYWYRQDPGQGLRLIYYSQIVNDFQKGDIAEGYSVSREKKESFPLTVTSAQKNPTAFYLCASSAQGPNTIYFGEGSWLTVV.

The chain joins TRBV5-6 to TRBJ1-1; 7 bases match TRBD1. The CDR3 is 14 residues long. The germline gives CDR1 SGHDT, CDR2 YYEEEE. V lost 6 bases and J lost 10; bases outside the gene matches: 15. In nucleotides, the CDR3 is TGTGCCAGCATCTCACAGGGGCGCGAAGACCCAGCTTTCTTT. Translation gives CASISQGREDPAFF.